The rows below give T cell receptor beta chains drawn from one sample of a study of long-term antiretroviral therapy in people with HIV. Repertoires were generated with immunoSEQ multiplex PCR, while TCRdb's copy carries only in-frame clones and drops some. The table includes over 30,000 clones, 70% to 90% detected once. The material sequenced was unsorted PBMCs, taken 1.2 years after starting antiretroviral therapy. Every receptor here comes from a woman in her forties or fifties with HIV. The CDR3 runs from the conserved cysteine through the conserved F or W. D genes are given only for firm matches. Where a row states a size, it is once, few, many or the class of an expanded clone; other rows omit it.

size: NA
V: TRBV7-2
J: TRBJ2-7
D: NA
CDR3: CASSLERGAAGANVYEQYF
DNA: TGTGCCAGCAGCTTAGAAAGGGGCGCTGCCGGAGCGAACGTCTACGAGCAGTACTTC

size: NA
V: TRBV18
J: TRBJ1-1
D: TRBD1
CDR3: CASSTRQGKAEAFF
DNA: TGTGCCAGCTCAACGCGACAGGGGAAGGCTGAAGCTTTCTTT

size: NA
V: TRBV10-3
J: TRBJ1-5
D: NA
CDR3: CAISEEYRGQPQHF
DNA: TGTGCCATCAGTGAAGAGTACCGGGGTCAGCCCCAGCATTTT

size: NA
V: TRBV7-2
J: TRBJ1-2
D: NA
CDR3: CASSPSGDYGYTF
DNA: TGTGCCAGCAGCCCATCAGGGGACTATGGCTACACCTTC

size: NA
V: TRBV2
J: TRBJ1-3
D: NA
CDR3: CASTVLRNTIYF
DNA: TGTGCCAGCACGGTTCTCCGAAACACCATATATTTT

size: NA
V: TRBV7-9
J: TRBJ2-5
D: TRBD2
CDR3: CATTGEGKTQYF
DNA: TGTGCCACCACCGGGGAGGGGAAGACCCAGTACTTC

size: NA
V: TRBV4-1
J: TRBJ2-7
D: TRBD2
CDR3: CASSQEGTSMYEQYF
DNA: TGCGCCAGCAGCCAAGAGGGGACTAGCATGTACGAGCAGTACTTC

size: NA
V: TRBV9
J: TRBJ1-4
D: NA
CDR3: CASSGRQAGGEKLFF
DNA: TGTGCCAGCAGCGGGCGACAGGCTGGGGGTGAAAAACTGTTTTTT

size: few
V: TRBV5-1
J: TRBJ1-3
D: TRBD1
CDR3: CASSLTGGGNTIYF
DNA: TGCGCCAGCAGCTTGACAGGGGGTGGAAACACCATATATTTT

size: NA
V: TRBV7-6
J: TRBJ2-7
D: TRBD1
CDR3: CASSPGQGWGEQYF
DNA: TGTGCCAGCAGCCCGGGACAGGGGTGGGGCGAGCAGTACTTC

size: once
V: TRBV2
J: TRBJ2-3
D: TRBD2
CDR3: CASSDGGGGRTDTQYF
DNA: TGTGCCAGCAGTGACGGCGGGGGTGGTCGCACAGATACGCAGTATTTT

size: NA
V: TRBV5-1
J: TRBJ2-2
D: TRBD1
CDR3: CASSDRVSGELFF
DNA: TGCGCCAGCAGCGACAGGGTTTCCGGGGAGCTGTTTTTT

size: NA
V: TRBV7-6
J: TRBJ2-2
D: TRBD1
CDR3: CAVQGATGELFF
DNA: TGTGCCGTACAGGGGGCCACCGGGGAGCTGTTTTTT

size: few
V: TRBV6-1
J: TRBJ1-5
D: NA
CDR3: CASSVYTTPWGNQPQHF
DNA: TGTGCCAGCAGTGTATACACTACCCCTTGGGGCAATCAGCCCCAGCATTTT

size: NA
V: TRBV27
J: TRBJ1-1
D: NA
CDR3: CASSSQQGTEAFF
DNA: TGTGCCAGCAGTTCGCAACAGGGTACTGAAGCTTTCTTT

size: NA
V: TRBV4-1
J: TRBJ2-5
D: TRBD1
CDR3: CASSPGPTGSQETQYF
DNA: TGCGCCAGCAGCCCAGGGCCGACAGGGTCACAAGAGACCCAGTACTTC

size: NA
V: TRBV7-2
J: TRBJ2-3
D: NA
CDR3: CASSLATDTQYF
DNA: TGTGCCAGCAGCTTGGCCACAGATACGCAGTATTTT

size: NA
V: TRBV10-3
J: TRBJ1-1
D: NA
CDR3: CAISESAGGRVNTEAFF
DNA: TGTGCCATCAGTGAGTCGGCGGGGGGCAGGGTGAACACTGAAGCTTTCTTT

size: NA
V: TRBV9
J: TRBJ2-3
D: NA
CDR3: CASSVGGRSTDTQYF
DNA: TGTGCCAGCAGCGTAGGGGGTAGGAGCACAGATACGCAGTATTTT

size: NA
V: TRBV9
J: TRBJ1-2
D: NA
CDR3: CASSVAGAHGYTF
DNA: TGTGCCAGCAGCGTAGCAGGGGCCCATGGCTACACCTTC

size: once
V: TRBV7-9
J: TRBJ1-4
D: NA
CDR3: CASSLGARPEEKLFF
DNA: TGTGCCAGCAGCTTAGGGGCCAGGCCCGAGGAAAAACTGTTTTTT

size: NA
V: TRBV9
J: TRBJ2-1
D: TRBD2
CDR3: CASSVGGGADEQFF
DNA: TGTGCCAGCAGCGTAGGCGGGGGGGCGGATGAGCAGTTCTTC

size: NA
V: TRBV18
J: TRBJ1-1
D: NA
CDR3: CASSLGGGTEAFF
DNA: TGTGCCAGCTCACTGGGTGGGGGCACTGAAGCTTTCTTT

size: NA
V: TRBV29-1
J: TRBJ1-2
D: NA
CDR3: CSVEDQLGPTGGYTF
DNA: TGCAGCGTTGAAGATCAGTTGGGCCCCACGGGTGGCTACACCTTC

size: NA
V: TRBV12-5
J: TRBJ2-2
D: TRBD2
CDR3: CASGPRGVNTGELFF
DNA: TGTGCTAGTGGTCCACGGGGGGTGAACACCGGGGAGCTGTTTTTT

size: few
V: TRBV30
J: TRBJ1-4
D: NA
CDR3: CAWTLDEKLFF
DNA: TGTGCCTGGACCCTAGATGAAAAACTGTTTTTT

size: NA
V: TRBV9
J: TRBJ2-4
D: NA
CDR3: CASSVGDPLAKNIQYF
DNA: TGTGCCAGCAGCGTGGGGGACCCCTTAGCCAAAAACATTCAGTACTTC

size: NA
V: TRBV11-2
J: TRBJ2-7
D: TRBD2
CDR3: CASSPRGGLFGRGEQYF
DNA: TGTGCCAGCAGTCCGAGGGGTGGGCTTTTCGGGAGGGGCGAGCAGTACTTC

size: NA
V: TRBV7-3
J: TRBJ2-1
D: NA
CDR3: CASSPQRSSYNEQFF
DNA: TGTGCCAGCAGCCCCCAGCGGAGCTCCTACAATGAGCAGTTCTTC

size: NA
V: TRBV5-1
J: TRBJ2-1
D: NA
CDR3: CASSRTDPYNEQFF
DNA: TGCGCCAGTAGCCGGACGGACCCCTACAATGAGCAGTTCTTC

size: NA
V: TRBV9
J: TRBJ1-5
D: TRBD1
CDR3: CASSPQGGGQPQHF
DNA: TGTGCCAGCAGCCCCCAGGGGGGGGGTCAGCCCCAGCATTTT

size: NA
V: TRBV7-9
J: TRBJ1-2
D: TRBD1
CDR3: CASSSPGQGANGYTF
DNA: TGTGCCAGCAGCTCGCCAGGACAGGGGGCTAATGGCTACACCTTC